This T cell receptor (beta chain) derives from a study of PD-1 blockade in classical Hodgkin lymphoma. Study-wide results and limits: Complete responders' baseline diversity resembled that of newly diagnosed patients. What drove the repertoire differences, possibly disease activity or prior therapy, has not been defined.

The assay was immunoSEQ multiplex PCR, and TCRdb's table has in-frame clones only and misses some. The sample carries 35,000 to 40,000 clones, 80% to 90% recorded once. Of note for this clone: Its antigen is unknown.

In every patient, relapse followed autologous stem cell transplantation, while exposure to brentuximab vedotin differed. The CDR3 spans 15 residues. CDR1 LNHDA and CDR2 SQIVND come from the germline V gene (reference sequence). Trimming took off 2 bases at V and 3 bases at J, with 13 bases between the two ends. The source is a human donor with classical Hodgkin lymphoma. The sample was peripheral blood mononuclear cells (PBMCs), taken before the second cycle of nivolumab. This sequence joins TRBV19 and TRBJ1-1, with D uncertain. The CDR3 DNA follows: TGTGCCAGTAGTATAAGCGCCTACTCACACACTGAAGCTTTCTTT. This encodes CASSISAYSHTEAFF.